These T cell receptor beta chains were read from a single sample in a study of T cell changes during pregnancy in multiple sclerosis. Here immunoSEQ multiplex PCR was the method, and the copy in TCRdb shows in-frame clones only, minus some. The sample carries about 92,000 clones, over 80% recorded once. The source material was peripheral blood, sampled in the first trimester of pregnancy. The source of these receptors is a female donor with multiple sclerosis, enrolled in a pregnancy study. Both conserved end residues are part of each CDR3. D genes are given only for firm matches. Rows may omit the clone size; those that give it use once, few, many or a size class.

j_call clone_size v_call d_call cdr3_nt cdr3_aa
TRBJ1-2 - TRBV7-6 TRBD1 TGTGCCAGCAGCTTATCAGGACAGGGGGCAGGCGGCTACACCTTC CASSLSGQGAGGYTF
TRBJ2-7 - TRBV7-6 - TGTGCCAGCAGCTTAGCGGACAGCTTGTATGAGCAGTACTTC CASSLADSLYEQYF
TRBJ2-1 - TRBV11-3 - TGTGCCAGCAGCTTAAGTACAGGGAATGAGCAGTTCTTC CASSLSTGNEQFF
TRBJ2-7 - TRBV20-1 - TGCAGTTCGGGGGATTTCCACGAGCAGTACTTC CSSGDFHEQYF
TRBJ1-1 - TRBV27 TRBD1 TGTGCCAGCAGCAGACCGGGACAGGGGAGGGAAGCTTTCTTT CASSRPGQGREAFF
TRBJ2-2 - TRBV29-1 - TGCAGCGTTGCAGGGATCGGGGAGCTGTTTTTT CSVAGIGELFF
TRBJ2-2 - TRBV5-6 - TGTGCCACCTCCGTAGTTCGGGGAGACACCGGGGAGCTGTTTTTT CATSVVRGDTGELFF
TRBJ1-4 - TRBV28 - TGTGCCAGCAGTCCTCATCGCCCCGGGGATGAAAAACTGTTTTTT CASSPHRPGDEKLFF
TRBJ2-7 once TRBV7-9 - TGTGCCAGCAGCGACAGTCGGGACGAGCAGTACTTC CASSDSRDEQYF
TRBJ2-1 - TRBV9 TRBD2 TGTGCCAGCAGCGGCGGGAGTATCAATGAGCAGTTCTTC CASSGGSINEQFF
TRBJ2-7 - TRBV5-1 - TGCGCCAGCAGCTTGGATGGCTTCTACGAGCAGTACTTC CASSLDGFYEQYF
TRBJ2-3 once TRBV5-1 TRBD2 TGCGCCAGCAGCTTGTATCTAGCGGGTACGGGAGATACGCAGTATTTT CASSLYLAGTGDTQYF
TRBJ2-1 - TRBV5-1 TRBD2 TGCGCCAGCAGCTTGTATTTATCTAGCGGACGGGATGAGCAGTTCTTC CASSLYLSSGRDEQFF
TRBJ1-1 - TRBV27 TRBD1 TGTGCCAGCAGTTCCTCCGGGACAGGGGACACTGAAGCTTTCTTT CASSSSGTGDTEAFF
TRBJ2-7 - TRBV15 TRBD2 TGTGCCACCAGCAGAGAAGCGGGAGGGTGGGGGCCCTACGAGCAGTACTTC CATSREAGGWGPYEQYF
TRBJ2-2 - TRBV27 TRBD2 TGTGCCAGCAGTACCCTAGCGGCCCCCCGCCCCACCGGGGAGCTGTTTTTT CASSTLAAPRPTGELFF
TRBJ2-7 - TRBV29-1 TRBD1 TGCAGCGCCATCACAGGGGGAGACTCCTACGAGCAGTACTTC CSAITGGDSYEQYF
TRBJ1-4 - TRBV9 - TGTGCCAGCAGCGTGGCCGGGGGTAGTGAAAAACTGTTTTTT CASSVAGGSEKLFF
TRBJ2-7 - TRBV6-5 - TGTGCCAGCAGCCTAAATGGTGCCTCAAATAACGAGCAGTACTTC CASSLNGASNNEQYF
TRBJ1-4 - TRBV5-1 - TGCGCCAGCAGCTTGGCTTTCCAGGGTAATGAAAAACTGTTTTTT CASSLAFQGNEKLFF
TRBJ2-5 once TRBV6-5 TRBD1 TGTGCCAGCAGTACCCGGACAGGGTATGCGACCCAGTACTTC CASSTRTGYATQYF
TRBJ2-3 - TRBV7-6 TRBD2 TGTGCCAGCAGCTTAGTTGGCTCGGCGGGAGTCAGTCCAGATACGCAGTATTTT CASSLVGSAGVSPDTQYF
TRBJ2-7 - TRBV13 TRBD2 TGTGCCAGCAGCACCAGCGGGAGGGGTGGTGGCGAGCAGTACTTC CASSTSGRGGGEQYF
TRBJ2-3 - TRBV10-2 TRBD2 TGCGCCAGCAGACCAAGCGGGACCTCCGATACGCAGTATTTT CASRPSGTSDTQYF
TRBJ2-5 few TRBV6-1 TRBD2 TGTGCCAGCACCCAAGCGGGGGGAGGATGGGAGACCCAGTACTTC CASTQAGGGWETQYF
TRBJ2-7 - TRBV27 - TGTGCCAGCAGTAAGCAGGGTACCTACGAGCAGTACTTC CASSKQGTYEQYF
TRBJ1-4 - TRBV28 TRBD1 TGTGCCAGCAGTTTGCCCCAGGGGGCCGGTGAAAAACTGTTTTTT CASSLPQGAGEKLFF
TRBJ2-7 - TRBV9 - TGTGCCAGCAGCGTAGCTTGGCAGGGGACCTACGAGCAGTACTTC CASSVAWQGTYEQYF
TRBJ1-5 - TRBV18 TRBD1 TGTGCCAGCTCACTCGGACAGGGCCCGTATCAGCCCCAGCATTTT CASSLGQGPYQPQHF
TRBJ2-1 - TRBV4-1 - TGCGCCAGCAGCCAAGAGGCGCGGACTGGCTACAATGAGCAGTTCTTC CASSQEARTGYNEQFF
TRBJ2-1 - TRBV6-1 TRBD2 TGTGCCAGCAGTGAAGCGGGCGGGAGCCTTTCCAATGAGCAGTTCTTC CASSEAGGSLSNEQFF
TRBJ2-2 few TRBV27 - TGTGCCAGCAGCCCACCTAGCGCGGGGACCCCCGGGGAGCTGTTTTTT CASSPPSAGTPGELFF
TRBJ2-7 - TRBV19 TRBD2 TGTGCCAGTAGTATGGGTAGCGGGAGGGCCCCCAACGAGCAGTACTTC CASSMGSGRAPNEQYF
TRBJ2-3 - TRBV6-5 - TGTGCCAGCAGTTACTCTCTAGGAAGCACAGATACGCAGTATTTT CASSYSLGSTDTQYF
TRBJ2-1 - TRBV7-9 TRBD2 TGTGCCAGCAGCCCCCCGGGGGGTTACAATGAGCAGTTCTTC CASSPPGGYNEQFF
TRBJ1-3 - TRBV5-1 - TGCGCCAGCAGCCGCAGTCCAGGAAACACCATATATTTT CASSRSPGNTIYF
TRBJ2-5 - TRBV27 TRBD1 TGTGCCAGCAGTTTAGACAGGGTGGCAGAGACCCAGTACTTC CASSLDRVAETQYF
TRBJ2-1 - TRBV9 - TGTGCCAGCAGCACGGTAGCGGCCTCTTACAATGAGCAGTTCTTC CASSTVAASYNEQFF
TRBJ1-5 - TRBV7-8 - TGTGCCAGCAGCGACAGTTATAGCAATCAGCCCCAGCATTTT CASSDSYSNQPQHF
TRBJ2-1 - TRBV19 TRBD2 TGTGCCAGTAATCCCCAAGGGGGGACTAGCGGCTACAATGAGCAGTTCTTC CASNPQGGTSGYNEQFF
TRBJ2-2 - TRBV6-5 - TGTGCCAGCAGTTACTCGCGGAACACCGGGGAGCTGTTTTTT CASSYSRNTGELFF